This T cell receptor (beta chain) was observed in a study of blood T cell repertoires in COVID-19. Study summary: Whether acute or convalescent, the COVID-19 samples came from the United States, Italy and Spain. PBMCs, B-cell-depleted T cells, or T cells provided the cDNA or gDNA that made up the material.

Authors' data handling: Nucleated cell number was recorded as an estimate derived from reference gene primer amplification. Clones were read by immunoSEQ multiplex PCR, and TCRdb kept only the in-frame ones, dropping some. That table furnishes V, J and clone size, whereas the DNA furnished D and trimming. Of 95,000 or so clones in the sample, approximately 84% were seen once. The germline gives CDR1 SGDLS, CDR2 YYNGEE. V trimming: 3 bases; J trimming: 5 bases; junction bases outside the gene matches: 7. The CDR3 has 15 residues. The chain joins TRBV9 to TRBJ1-1; 10 nucleotides line up with TRBD1. Sequencing input: peripheral blood. This clonotype was obtained from a human donor in a cohort sampled during active COVID-19. The CDR3 loop is CASSARQGAGTEAFF. For the CDR3, the DNA is TGTGCCAGCAGCGCTAGACAGGGGGCAGGGACTGAAGCTTTCTTT. The full variable domain, completed using reference TRBV9 and TRBJ1-1, is DSGVTQTPKHLITATGQRVTLRCSPRSGDLSVYWYQQSLDQGLQFLIQYYNGEERAKGNILERFSAQQFPDLHSELNLSSLELGDSALYFCASSARQGAGTEAFFGQGTRLTVV.